This T cell receptor (beta chain) was documented in a study of glioma-infiltrating T cells. General study results and limits: Tissue-blood divergence was below expectation in non-neoplastic patients, above in gliomas.

The CDR3 covers 14 residues. V was clipped by 5 bases and J by 7 bases, with 15 bases between them. Per the germline V gene, CDR1 is LNHDA and CDR2 is SQIVND (reference sequence). A note on this clonotype: Its specificity is not known.

Using RNA template, CDR3s of TCR alpha and beta were amplified with iRepertoire arm-PCR. One-step reverse transcription and amplification started from roughly 100-400 ng of tissue mRNA or PBMC total RNA. From the multiplex PCR reads, TCRdb called clonotypes with MiXCR, one entry per CDR3 protein. This table holds about 140,000 distinct CDR3 sequences, 30% to 40% found once. The clonotype originates from a human donor with low-grade glioma or glioblastoma, undergoing nonglioma brain surgery, or in good health (not recorded which). The rearrangement uses TRBV19 and TRBJ1-5; D is perhaps TRBD1 (5 bases). The sequencing input was glioma tissue, nonneoplastic brain tissue, or PBMCs (not recorded which). The CDR3 protein is CASSVSGRDQPQHF. CDR3 coding DNA: TGTGCCAGTAGTGTCTCAGGAAGGGACCAGCCCCAGCATTTT. The whole variable domain, filled in from reference TRBV19 and TRBJ1-5, reads DGGITQSPKYLFRKEGQNVTLSCEQNLNHDAMYWYRQDPGQGLRLIYYSQIVNDFQKGDIAEGYSVSREKKESFPLTVTSAQKNPTAFYLCASSVSGRDQPQHFGDGTRLSIL.